These T cell receptor beta chains were read from a single sample in a study of T cell repertoires in cytomegalovirus infection. TCRdb analysed the reads with MiXCR anew, one entry per CDR3 protein. The sample lists 300,000 to 400,000 distinct CDR3 sequences; roughly 9.5% were seen once. The sequencing input was PBMCs. Receptors were obtained from a human donor in good health (CMV status not recorded). Some clones in this sample may be carry-over from other donors' samples. Each CDR3 is given with its conserved first and last residue. D genes are given only for firm matches. Clone size is not always given. Where it is, it says once, few, many or a class for expanded clones.

j_call d_call clone_size cdr3_length v_call cdr3_aa cdr3_nt
TRBJ2-7 TRBD2 many 16 TRBV7-2 CASSSGGRRSTYEQYF TGTGCCAGCAGCTCGGGGGGGCGCAGGTCAACCTACGAGCAGTACTTC
TRBJ1-2 NA NA 15 TRBV7-6 CASSEGGRTVRGYTF TGTGCCAGCAGCGAGGGAGGGAGAACAGTGAGGGGCTACACCTTC
TRBJ2-2 NA NA 16 TRBV19 CASSILGTTNTGELVF TGTGCCAGTAGTATATTGGGGACAACGAACACCGGGGAGCTGGTTTTT
TRBJ1-1 TRBD1 NA 14 TRBV5-1 CASSWDRRNTEAFF TGCGCCAGCAGCTGGGACAGGAGGAACACTGAAGCTTTCTTT
TRBJ1-2 NA many 12 TRBV7-9 CASSSQTGTSLF TGTGCCAGCAGCTCGCAAACCGGGACATCGCTCTTC
TRBJ1-5 TRBD1 few 16 TRBV10-3 CAISDRDRVSNQPQHF TGTGCCATCAGTGACAGAGACAGGGTGAGCAATCAGCCCCAGCATTTT
TRBJ2-3 NA many 15 TRBV7-2 CASSQGGPSTDTQYF TGTGCCAGCAGCCAAGGAGGCCCGAGCACAGATACGCAGTATTTT
TRBJ1-5 TRBD1 many 17 TRBV7-2 CASSPGGGALSNQPQHF TGTGCCAGCAGCCCAGGGGGGGGGGCACTAAGCAATCAGCCCCAGCATTTT
TRBJ2-2 NA NA 13 TRBV20-1 CSAGDTNTGELFF TGCAGTGCGGGGGATACGAACACCGGGGAGCTGTTTTTT
TRBJ2-6 TRBD1 NA 18 TRBV6-6 CASSSQDRGSAGANVLTF TGTGCCAGCAGTTCGCAGGACAGGGGGTCGGCAGGGGCCAACGTCCTGACTTTC
TRBJ1-5 NA many 14 TRBV7-2 CASSQGEGYQPQHF TGTGCCAGCAGCCAGGGAGAAGGGTATCAGCCCCAGCATTTT
TRBJ2-2 NA NA 16 TRBV19 CASSIRQGGNTGELFF TGTGCCAGTAGTATACGCCAGGGAGGGAACACCGGGGAGCTGTTTTTT